These 7 T cell receptor beta chains were sequenced from one sample in a study of blood T cells in healthy people across ages. Alongside a J-beta primer mix, a sample-barcoded 5' primer served in a second PCR lasting roughly 7 to 12 cycles. TCRdb recomputed calls from the 5' RACE reads with MiXCR, one row per CDR3 protein. The data contain 1.5 million to 2 million distinct CDR3 sequences, roughly 49% of them singletons. Material: blood. All receptors come from a woman aged 35 to 49 in good health.

As to this clonotype: The junction shows a germline mismatch at one end, possibly a read error. This rearrangement joins TRBV5-1 to TRBJ2-5; TRBD1 agrees at 7 bases. The germline V gene encodes CDR1 SGHRS and CDR2 YFSETQ. The CDR3 contains 15 residues. Here the CDR3 reads CASSPDRVSRENQYF. As DNA, the CDR3 is TGCGCCAGCAGCCCCGACAGGGTTAGTAGGGAGAACCAGTACTTC.

This chain uses TRBV25-1 with TRBJ1-1; D possibly corresponds to TRBD1 (5 bases). CDR1 MGHDK and CDR2 SYGVNS come from the germline V gene. This CDR3 has 14 amino acids. Trimming pared 4 bases from V and 6 bases from J, leaving 15 bases between. The CDR3 coding sequence is TGTGCCAGCAGTGCGGACCAGGGTCTTGCTGAAGCTTTCTTT. Encoded protein: CASSADQGLAEAFF.

J is TRBJ1-2 and V is TRBV10-3; 10 positions agree with TRBD1. The CDR3 covers 14 residues. Germline V gives CDR1 ENHRY, CDR2 SYGVKD. With 10 bases clipped from V and 4 bases from J, the junction kept 9 bases outside the gene matches. CDR3 in amino acids: CATQGTGDGYGYTF. CDR3 DNA: TGTGCCACCCAAGGGACAGGGGACGGCTATGGCTACACCTTC.

V gene TRBV24-1 combines with J gene TRBJ2-1; D uncertain. The V gene's germline CDR1 is KGHDR and CDR2 SFDVKD. CDR3 size: 17 residues. The V end was cut by 4 bases, the J end by 7 bases, with 22 bases between. The CDR3 is CATSDPDRWVSGNEQFF. In DNA form, the CDR3 reads TGTGCCACCAGTGACCCCGACCGTTGGGTCTCCGGGAATGAGCAGTTCTTC.

A few counts support this clonotype. The rearrangement joins TRBV6-2 or TRBV6-3 to TRBJ2-1, with 8 bases fitting TRBD1. The length of the CDR3 is 18 residues. V dropped 2 bases and J dropped 4; count of bases not matched to a gene: 13. Germline values: CDR1 MNHEY, CDR2 SVGEGT. CDR3 in DNA: TGTGCCAGCAGTTACCTCCTCTCAAGACAGGGGCCTTACAATGAGCAGTTCTTC. It codes for CASSYLLSRQGPYNEQFF.

The chain carries TRBV20-1 and TRBJ1-1; 9 positions agree with TRBD1. The J segment lost 0 bases and the V segment lost 3 bases, leaving 5 bases of the junction unmatched. The germline V gene encodes CDR1 DFQATT and CDR2 SNEGSKA (reference sequence). The CDR3 runs to 15 residues. CDR3 nucleotide sequence: TGCAGTGCTAGTAACAGGGGGCAATTGAACACTGAAGCTTTCTTT. Amino acid sequence: CSASNRGQLNTEAFF.

This chain connects TRBV11-2 to TRBJ2-1; D may be TRBD2 (5 bases). CDR1 is SGHAT, CDR2 FQNNGV, per germline. V gave up 3 bases and J gave up 1 base, with 13 bases separating them. The length of the CDR3 is 16 residues. This chain's CDR3 is CASSFAGLLSYNEQFF. CDR3 DNA sequence: TGTGCCAGCAGCTTCGCAGGACTGTTATCCTACAATGAGCAGTTCTTC. The entire variable domain, with the rest obtained from reference TRBV11-2 and TRBJ2-1, is as follows: EAGVAQSPRYKIIEKRQSVAFWCNPISGHATLYWYQQILGQGPKLLIQFQNNGVVDDSQLPKDRFSAERLKGVDSTLKIQPAKLEDSAVYLCASSFAGLLSYNEQFFGPGTRLTVL.